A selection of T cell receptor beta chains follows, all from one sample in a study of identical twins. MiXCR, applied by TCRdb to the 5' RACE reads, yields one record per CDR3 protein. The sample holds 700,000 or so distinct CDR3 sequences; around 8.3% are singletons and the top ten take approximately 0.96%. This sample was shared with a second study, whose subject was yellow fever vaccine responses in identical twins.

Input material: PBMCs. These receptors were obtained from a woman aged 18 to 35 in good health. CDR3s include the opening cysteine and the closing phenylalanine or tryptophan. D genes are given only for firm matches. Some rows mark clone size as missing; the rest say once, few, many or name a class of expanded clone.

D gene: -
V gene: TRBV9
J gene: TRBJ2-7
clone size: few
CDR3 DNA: TGTGCCAGCAGCCCCTGGGGCGGGCACTACGAGCAGTACTTC
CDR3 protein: CASSPWGGHYEQYF

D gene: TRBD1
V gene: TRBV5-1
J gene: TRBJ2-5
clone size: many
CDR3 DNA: TGCGCCAGCAGCTTTGGCCGGGGACAGCTCCAAGAGACCCAGTACTTC
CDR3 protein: CASSFGRGQLQETQYF

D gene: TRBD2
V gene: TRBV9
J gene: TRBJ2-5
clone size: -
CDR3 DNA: TGTGCCAGCAGCGTAGCGTTAGCGGGAGGGCCAATCCAAGAGACCCAGTACTTC
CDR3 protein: CASSVALAGGPIQETQYF

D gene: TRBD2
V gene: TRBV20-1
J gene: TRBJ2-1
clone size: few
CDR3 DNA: TGCAGTGCCAGTTTGACTAGCGGGAACTACAATGAGCAGTTCTTC
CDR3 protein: CSASLTSGNYNEQFF

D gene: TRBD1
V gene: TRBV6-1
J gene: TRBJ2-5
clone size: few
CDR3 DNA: TGTGCCAGCAGTCCTCAGGGGGCAAGGGGGACCCAGTACTTC
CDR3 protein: CASSPQGARGTQYF

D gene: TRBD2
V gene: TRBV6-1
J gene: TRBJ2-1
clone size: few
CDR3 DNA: TGTGCCAGCGTTGAAAGCGGGAGCTCCTACAATGAGCAGTTCTTC
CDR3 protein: CASVESGSSYNEQFF

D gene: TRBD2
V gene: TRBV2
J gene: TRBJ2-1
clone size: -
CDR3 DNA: TGTGCCAGCAGGGTTCCGGGACTAGCTCACAATGAGCAGTTCTTC
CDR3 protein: CASRVPGLAHNEQFF

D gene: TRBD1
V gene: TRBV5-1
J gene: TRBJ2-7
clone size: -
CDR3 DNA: TGCGCCAGCAGCTTCACCCTCGACAGGGTCCTCTACGAGCAGTACTTC
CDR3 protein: CASSFTLDRVLYEQYF

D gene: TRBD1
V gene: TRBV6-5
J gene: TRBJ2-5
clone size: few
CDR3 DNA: TGTGCCAGCAGTTATCTCGGGACAGGGAAAGGAGAGACCCAGTACTTC
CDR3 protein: CASSYLGTGKGETQYF

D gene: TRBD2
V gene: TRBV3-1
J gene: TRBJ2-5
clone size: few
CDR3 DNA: TGTGCCAGCAAAGCTAGCGGGCGCATCCAAGAGACCCAGTACTTC
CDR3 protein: CASKASGRIQETQYF

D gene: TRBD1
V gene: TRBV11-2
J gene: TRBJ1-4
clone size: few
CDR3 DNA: TGTGCCAGCAGCTTATTTGCCCCGGACAGGGACCCTCGTGAAAAACTGTTTTTT
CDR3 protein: CASSLFAPDRDPREKLFF

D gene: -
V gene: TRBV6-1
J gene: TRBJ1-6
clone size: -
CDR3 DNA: TGTGCCAGCGCGGGTTTGGGGGCTTCGTTGAATTCACCCCTCCACTTT
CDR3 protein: CASAGLGASLNSPLHF

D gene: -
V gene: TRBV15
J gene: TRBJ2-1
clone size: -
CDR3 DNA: TGTGCCACCAGCAGAGACCGAACAGGGACCAATGAGCAGTTCTTC
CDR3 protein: CATSRDRTGTNEQFF

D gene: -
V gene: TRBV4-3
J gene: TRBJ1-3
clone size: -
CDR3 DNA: TGCGCCAGCAGCCAAGATTGGGGCTTTGGAAACACCATATATTTT
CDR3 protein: CASSQDWGFGNTIYF

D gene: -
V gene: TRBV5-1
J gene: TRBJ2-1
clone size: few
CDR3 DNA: TGCGCCAGCAGCCCACAGGGTGACACCTACAATGAGCAGTTCTTC
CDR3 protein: CASSPQGDTYNEQFF

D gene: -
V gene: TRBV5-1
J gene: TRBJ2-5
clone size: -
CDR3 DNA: TGCGCCAGCAGCTTGGATGCGGCAGGGAAGAAGACCCAGTACTTC
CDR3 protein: CASSLDAAGKKTQYF

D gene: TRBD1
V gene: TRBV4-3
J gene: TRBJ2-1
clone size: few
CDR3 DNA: TGCGCCAGCAGCCAGAGAACAGGGGGCTTCTACAATGAGCAGTTCTTC
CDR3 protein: CASSQRTGGFYNEQFF

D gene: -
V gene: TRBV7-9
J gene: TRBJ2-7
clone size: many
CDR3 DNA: TGTGCCAGCAGCTCCACCGTCGCCGCCTACGAGCAGTACTTC
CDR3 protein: CASSSTVAAYEQYF

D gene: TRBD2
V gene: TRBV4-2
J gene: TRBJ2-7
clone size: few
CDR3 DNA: TGTGCCAGCAGCCAAGCCCCGACTAGCGGGAGGACCCACGAGCAGTACTTC
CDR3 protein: CASSQAPTSGRTHEQYF

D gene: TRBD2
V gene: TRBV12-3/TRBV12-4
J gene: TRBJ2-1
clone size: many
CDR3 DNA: TGTGCCAGCAGGCAGCTGGCGGGGGGCCAAGAGAATGAGCAGTTCTTC
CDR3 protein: CASRQLAGGQENEQFF

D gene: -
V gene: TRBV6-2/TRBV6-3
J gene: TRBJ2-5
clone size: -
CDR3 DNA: TGTGCCAGCAGTTACTCGGCTTTACGGTTCGGGGGTACGGAGACCCAGTACTTC
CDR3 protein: CASSYSALRFGGTETQYF

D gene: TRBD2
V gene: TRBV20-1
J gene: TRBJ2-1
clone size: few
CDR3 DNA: TGCAGTGCTCGCAGCGGGAGGAATGAGCAGTTCTTC
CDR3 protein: CSARSGRNEQFF

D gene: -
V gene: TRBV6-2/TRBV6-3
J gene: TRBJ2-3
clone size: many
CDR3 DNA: TGTGCCAGCAGTTTCTCACCAATTTGGACTGGCCCCCCAGATACGCAGTATTTT
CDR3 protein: CASSFSPIWTGPPDTQYF

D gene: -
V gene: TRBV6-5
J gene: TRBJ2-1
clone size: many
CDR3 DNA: TGTGCCAGCAGTTACGATTGGGGAGTTCAGGCCTCCTACAATGAGCAGTTCTTC
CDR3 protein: CASSYDWGVQASYNEQFF

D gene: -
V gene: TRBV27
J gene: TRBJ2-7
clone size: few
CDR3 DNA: TGTGCCAGCAGTCCTCTCGGGACTCGATACGAGCAGTACTTC
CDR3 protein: CASSPLGTRYEQYF

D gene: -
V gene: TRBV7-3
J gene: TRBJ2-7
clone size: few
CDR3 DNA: TGTGCCAGCAGCTCAGGACCGACCACAGAGCAGTACTTC
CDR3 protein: CASSSGPTTEQYF

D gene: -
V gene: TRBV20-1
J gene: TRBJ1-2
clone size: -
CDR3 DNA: TGCGCGGGATTCTCCCTCTATGGCTACACCTTC
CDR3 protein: CAGFSLYGYTF

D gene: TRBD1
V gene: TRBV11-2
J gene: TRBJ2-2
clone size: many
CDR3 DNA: TGTGCCAGCAGCTTACAGGGGGCGAACACCGGGGAGCTGTTTTTT
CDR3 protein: CASSLQGANTGELFF

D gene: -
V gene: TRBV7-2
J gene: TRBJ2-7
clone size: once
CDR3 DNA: TGTGCCAGCAGCCCCGGGGAGGCGCCATACGAGCAGTACTTC
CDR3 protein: CASSPGEAPYEQYF

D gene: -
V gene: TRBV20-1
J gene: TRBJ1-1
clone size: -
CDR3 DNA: TGCAGTGCCTGGTCGGGACATCCGAACACTGAAGCTTTCTTT
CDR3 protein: CSAWSGHPNTEAFF

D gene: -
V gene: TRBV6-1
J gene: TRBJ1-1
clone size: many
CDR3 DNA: TGTGCCAGCAGTGGCGGGGAACTGTGGTTGGGGAACACTGAAGCTTTCTTT
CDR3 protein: CASSGGELWLGNTEAFF

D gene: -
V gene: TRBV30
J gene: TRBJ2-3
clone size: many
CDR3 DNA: TGTGCCTGGAGTGTCCGGACTGGCACAGATACGCAGTATTTT
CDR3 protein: CAWSVRTGTDTQYF